This T cell receptor (beta chain) stems from a study of cytomegalovirus exposure and HLA in healthy donors. Clones were read by immunoSEQ multiplex PCR, and TCRdb kept only the in-frame ones, dropping some. The sample lists just over 80,000 clones, about 96% occurring once. Overall study results and limits: Reported performance of the classifier showed diagnosis of cytomegalovirus status with high specificity and sensitivity.

Note on this clone: What it binds is unknown.

The V and J ends lost 1 base and 4 bases respectively, with 13 bases between them. This CDR3 contains 15 residues. The germline V gene encodes CDR1 SGHRS and CDR2 YFSETQ. The source of this sequence is a woman younger than 35 in good health and CMV-seronegative. The sequencing sample was made of PBMCs. The chain is built from TRBV5-1 and TRBJ2-3; possible D gene TRBD1, 6 bases. The CDR3 loop is CASSLNGQWADTQYF. CDR3 in DNA: TGCGCCAGCAGCTTGAATGGACAGTGGGCAGATACGCAGTATTTT. The full variable domain, completed using reference TRBV5-1 and TRBJ2-3, is KAGVTQTPRYLIKTRGQQVTLSCSPISGHRSVSWYQQTPGQGLQFLFEYFSETQRNKGNFPGRFSGRQFSNSRSEMNVSTLELGDSALYLCASSLNGQWADTQYFGPGTRLTVL.